This T cell receptor beta chain is drawn from a study of CD8+ T cells in alopecia areata. This clone was recorded a few times. Deletions cut 4 bases from V and 0 bases from J, with 10 bases between. CDR3 length: 15 amino acids. Germline assignment: CDR1 SQVTM and CDR2 ANQGSEA. Reverse transcription of extracted RNA yielded cDNA, which provided the sequencing template. Only in-frame clones appear in the TCRdb table, and some are missing; sequencing was by immunoSEQ multiplex PCR. Found here are more than 90,000 clones, under 40% of them singletons; the top ten hold over 3%. The TCR sequence derives from a human donor with alopecia areata. The specimen sequenced was CD4+ T cells sorted from blood. This rearrangement joins TRBV29-1 to TRBJ2-6; tentative D call: TRBD1 (5 bases). Here the CDR3 reads CSVAPDSSGANVLTF. Written as DNA, the CDR3 is TGCAGCGTTGCCCCCGACAGCTCTGGGGCCAACGTCCTGACTTTC.